The next 19 T cell receptor beta chains were all read from a single sample in a study of Ad26.COV2.S vaccination and SARS-CoV-2 variants. Treatment: 15 to 20 received Ad26.COV2.S at low or high dose, single or two shots; 5 received placebo; per-sample allocation not given. It was on day 63 after the first vaccine or placebo injection that samples were taken. Assay: immunoSEQ multiplex PCR; the TCRdb copy retains only in-frame clones and omits some. The table lists 350,000 to 600,000 clones, 80% to 90% of them singletons. The sequences come from peripheral blood, collected in a trial of Ad26.COV2.S vaccine versus placebo. Receptors originate from a person between 18 and 65 years old who received the Ad26.COV2.S COVID-19 vaccine or a placebo.

The rearrangement links TRBV19 to TRBJ1-2, with D tentatively TRBD1 (6 bases). Germline V lookup: CDR1 LNHDA, CDR2 SQIVND (reference sequence). Trimming left V 5 bases short and J 5 bases short, with 9 bases between. The CDR3 totals 12 residues. The CDR3 sequence: CASSGQGYGYTF. CDR3 sequence (DNA): TGTGCCAGTAGTGGGCAGGGGTATGGCTACACCTTC.

Here the CDR3 DNA reads TGTGCCAGTAGCAACAGGGTGGCTGGAAACACCATATATTTT. This encodes CASSNRVAGNTIYF. The chain has TRBV19 and TRBJ1-3, with D perhaps matching TRBD1 (6 bases). The CDR3 has 14 amino acids. V was pared by 6 bases and J by 2 bases, with 11 bases between. The germline gives CDR1 LNHDA, CDR2 SQIVND (reference sequence).

The chain uses TRBV27 and TRBJ2-5; 12 nucleotides agree with TRBD2. Germline CDR1 is MNHEY and CDR2 is SMNVEV (reference sequence). The length of the CDR3 is 15 residues. The trim removed 5 bases at V and 5 bases at J, leaving 6 bases unmatched. The CDR3 loop reads CASSPRTSGKETQYF. CDR3 coding DNA: TGTGCCAGCAGTCCTCGGACTAGCGGGAAGGAGACCCAGTACTTC.

This clone was seen once. As DNA, the CDR3 is TGCAGCGACCGTATTCCCACCCCGGCGGGGACCCAGTACTTC. Protein sequence: CSDRIPTPAGTQYF. The V gene is TRBV29-1, the J gene TRBJ2-5; D is perhaps TRBD2 (5 bases). The CDR3 length is 14 residues. Germline V lookup: CDR1 SQVTM, CDR2 ANQGSEA. V was pared by 7 bases and J by 7 bases, with 22 bases between.

The chain employs TRBV29-1 and TRBJ1-2; possibly TRBD1 for D (5 bases). This CDR3 has 11 amino acids. V lost 3 bases and J lost 5, with 7 bases in between. CDR1 is SQVTM, CDR2 ANQGSEA, per germline. Here the CDR3 reads CSVEGPYGYTF. CDR3 nucleotide sequence: TGCAGCGTTGAGGGGCCATATGGCTACACCTTC.

The chain is built from TRBV2 and TRBJ2-7; no definite D call. Germline V gene sequence: CDR1 SNHLY, CDR2 FYNNEI. Trimming shortened V by 5 bases and J by 3 bases, and 5 bases separated the two germline ends. The CDR3 covers 11 residues. CDR3 in amino acids: CASSLNYEQYF. CDR3 DNA: TGTGCCAGCAGTCTTAACTACGAGCAGTACTTC.

The chain recombines TRBV28 with TRBJ2-1; D may be TRBD1 or TRBD2 (7 bases each). CDR3 length equals 19 residues. Germline loops: CDR1 MDHEN, CDR2 SYDVKM. Trimming shortened V by 2 bases and J by 1 base, and 21 bases separated the two germline ends. DNA for the CDR3: TGTGCCAGCAGTTTACCGACGAGCGGGACAGCTGCTTCCTACAATGAGCAGTTCTTC. Translating gives CASSLPTSGTAASYNEQFF. Full variable domain (outside the CDR3, taken from reference TRBV28 and TRBJ2-1): DVKVTQSSRYLVKRTGEKVFLECVQDMDHENMFWYRQDPGLGLRLIYFSYDVKMKEKGDIPEGYSVSREKKERFSLILESASTNQTSMYLCASSLPTSGTAASYNEQFFGPGTRLTVL.

The chain has TRBV7-8 and TRBJ1-2; 8 nucleotides align to TRBD1. This CDR3 spans 15 amino acids. Trimming removed 5 bases from V and 2 bases from J; junction bases left unmatched: 7. Germline values: CDR1 SGHVS, CDR2 FQNEAQ. The DNA of the CDR3 is TGTGCCAGCAGCGTAATGGGGACAGGAAACTATGGCTACACCTTC. Residues: CASSVMGTGNYGYTF.

This chain uses TRBV4-1 with TRBJ2-4; TRBD1 is a possible D gene (5 bases). V lost 1 base and J 1 base, leaving 17 bases between the germline ends. CDR3 length: 18 residues. From germline, CDR1 is MGHRA and CDR2 YSYEKL. The CDR3 nucleotides are TGCGCCAGCAGCCAAGGAGTTGTCCAGGGTCGGGCCAAAAACATTCAGTACTTC. Its translation: CASSQGVVQGRAKNIQYF.

The chain couples TRBV11-2 to TRBJ2-7; TRBD2 aligns across 8 bases. The germline gives CDR1 SGHAT, CDR2 FQNNGV. There are 14 residues in the CDR3. Trimming at V came to 4 bases and at J to 4 bases, leaving 6 bases not matched to a gene. The CDR3 reads CASSYSGGLYEQYF. The CDR3 DNA sequence: TGTGCCAGCAGCTATTCGGGGGGGCTGTACGAGCAGTACTTC.

The sample holds one count of this clone. The chain combines TRBV3-1 (or the pseudogene TRBV3-2) with TRBJ2-3, with TRBD2 matching 11 bases. Per germline, CDR1 LGHDT and CDR2 YNNKEL (reference sequence). CDR3 length: 19 amino acids. The V gene end was trimmed by 0 bases and the J gene end by 0 bases; junction bases not matched to a gene: 8. The CDR3 DNA reads TGTGCCAGCAGCCAAGACCTTCAGACTAGCGGGATTAGCACAGATACGCAGTATTTT. Protein sequence: CASSQDLQTSGISTDTQYF.

This clone appeared once. The CDR3 bases are TGCGCCAGCAGTCATCCCGGGACAGTCTTTTCACCCCTCCACTTT. Its translation: CASSHPGTVFSPLHF. The V gene is TRBV23-1, the J gene TRBJ1-6, with TRBD1 matching 7 bases. Being an ORF, TRBV23-1 has a function that is uncertain. J was trimmed by 9 bases and V by 3 bases; bases with no gene match: 8. This CDR3 region has 15 residues.

The chain combines TRBV19 with TRBJ2-7; TRBD2 agrees at 7 bases. The V and J ends lost 8 bases and 7 bases, in that order; junction bases with no gene match: 8. This CDR3 has 12 amino acids. CDR1 is LNHDA, CDR2 SQIVND, per germline (reference sequence). The CDR3 protein is CASCPPGGEQYF. The CDR3 nucleotides are TGTGCCAGTTGTCCCCCCGGGGGGGAGCAGTACTTC.

The gene calls are TRBV15 and TRBJ1-4, with D maybe TRBD1 (6 bases). The germline V gene encodes CDR1 LNHNV and CDR2 YYDKDF (reference sequence). CDR3 length: 16 residues. V gave up 1 base and J gave up 2 bases, with 11 bases separating them. CDR3 loop: CATSRVRGATNEKLFF. CDR3 DNA: TGTGCCACCAGCAGAGTAAGGGGGGCGACTAATGAAAAACTGTTTTTT. Full variable domain (missing parts from reference TRBV15 and TRBJ1-4): DAMVIQNPRYQVTQFGKPVTLSCSQTLNHNVMYWYQQKSSQAPKLLFHYYDKDFNNEADTPDNFQSRRPNTSFCFLDIRSPGLGDTAMYLCATSRVRGATNEKLFFGSGTQLSVL.

The chain links TRBV7-9 to TRBJ2-1; tentative D call: TRBD2 (6 bases). V lost 9 bases and J lost 3, with 15 bases in between. CDR1 and CDR2 from the germline V gene are SEHNR and FQNEAQ (reference sequence). The CDR3 consists of 14 residues. CDR3 in amino acids: CASRTGTLYNEQFF. The CDR3 coding sequence is TGTGCCAGTAGGACCGGGACTCTCTACAATGAGCAGTTCTTC.

J is TRBJ1-5 and V is TRBV27; 10 bases line up with TRBD1. The CDR3 loop spans 18 amino acids. V lost 1 base, J lost 0 bases, and 6 bases stayed unmatched. Germline V CDR1 and CDR2: MNHEY, SMNVEV (reference sequence). The CDR3 coding sequence is TGTGCCAGCAGTTTATGGGGGACAGGGGCCTTTAGCAATCAGCCCCAGCATTTT. Amino acids: CASSLWGTGAFSNQPQHF.

This sequence joins TRBV19 and TRBJ2-1; no clear D gene. Trimming removed 4 bases from V and 1 base from J, with 14 bases in between. The germline CDR1 and CDR2 sequences are LNHDA and SQIVND (reference sequence). This CDR3 comprises 16 residues. In nucleotides, the CDR3 is TGTGCCAGTAGTACCATCAGCGTGGGGTCCTACAATGAGCAGTTCTTC. Its protein is CASSTISVGSYNEQFF.

J is TRBJ2-7 and V is TRBV30, with TRBD1 matching 9 bases. CDR1 and CDR2 (germline): GTSNPN, SVGIG (reference sequence). The CDR3 runs to 18 residues. J gave up 0 bases and V 0 bases, and 12 bases lay outside the gene matches. DNA for the CDR3: TGTGCCTGGAGTGTACGTTTGTTTGGGGACAGGGTCTCCTACGAGCAGTACTTC. This translates into CAWSVRLFGDRVSYEQYF.

The CDR3 loop is CASSLVGGFNTGELFF. CDR3 in DNA: TGTGCCAGCAGCTTAGTAGGGGGCTTTAACACCGGGGAGCTGTTTTTT. The V and J genes are TRBV7-3 and TRBJ2-2; 7 bases map to TRBD1. The CDR3 has 16 amino acids. Per the germline V gene, CDR1 is SGHTA and CDR2 is FQGTGA. V lost 2 bases and J lost 2; bases outside the gene matches: 5.